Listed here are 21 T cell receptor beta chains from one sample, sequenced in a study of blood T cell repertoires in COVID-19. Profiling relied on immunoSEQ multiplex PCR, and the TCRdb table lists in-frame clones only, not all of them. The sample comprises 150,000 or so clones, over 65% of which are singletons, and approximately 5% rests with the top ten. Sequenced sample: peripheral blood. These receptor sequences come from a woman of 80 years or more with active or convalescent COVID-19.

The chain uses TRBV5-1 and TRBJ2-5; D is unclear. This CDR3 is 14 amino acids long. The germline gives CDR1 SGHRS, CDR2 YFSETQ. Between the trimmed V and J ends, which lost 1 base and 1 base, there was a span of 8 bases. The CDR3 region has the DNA TGCGCCAGCAGCTTGTATTCAGTCCAAGAGACCCAGTACTTC. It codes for CASSLYSVQETQYF.

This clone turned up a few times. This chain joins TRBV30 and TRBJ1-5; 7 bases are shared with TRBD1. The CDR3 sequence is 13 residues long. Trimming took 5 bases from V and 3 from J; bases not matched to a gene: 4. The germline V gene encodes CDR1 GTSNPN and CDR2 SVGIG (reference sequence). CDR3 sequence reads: CAWATGNNQPQHF. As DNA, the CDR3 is TGTGCCTGGGCGACAGGGAACAATCAGCCCCAGCATTTT.

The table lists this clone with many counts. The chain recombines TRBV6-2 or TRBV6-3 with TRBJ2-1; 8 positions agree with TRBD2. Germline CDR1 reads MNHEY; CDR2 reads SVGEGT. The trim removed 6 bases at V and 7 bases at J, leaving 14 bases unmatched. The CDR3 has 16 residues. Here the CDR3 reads CASSQAGGAFGNEQFF. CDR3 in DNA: TGTGCCAGCAGCCAGGCGGGGGGCGCGTTTGGGAATGAGCAGTTCTTC.

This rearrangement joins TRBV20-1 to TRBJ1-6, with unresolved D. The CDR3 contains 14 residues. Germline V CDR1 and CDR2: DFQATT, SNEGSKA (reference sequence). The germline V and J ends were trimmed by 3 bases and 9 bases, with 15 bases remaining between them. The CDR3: CSASSQVSSSPLHF. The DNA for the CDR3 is TGCAGTGCTAGTTCCCAGGTCAGCAGTTCACCCCTCCACTTT.

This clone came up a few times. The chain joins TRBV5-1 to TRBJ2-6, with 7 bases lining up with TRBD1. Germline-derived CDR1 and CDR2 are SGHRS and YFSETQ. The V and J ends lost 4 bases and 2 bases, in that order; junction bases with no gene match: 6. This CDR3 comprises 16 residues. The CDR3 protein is CASSTGTVAGANVLTF. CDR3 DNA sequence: TGCGCCAGCAGCACCGGGACAGTAGCTGGGGCCAACGTCCTGACTTTC.

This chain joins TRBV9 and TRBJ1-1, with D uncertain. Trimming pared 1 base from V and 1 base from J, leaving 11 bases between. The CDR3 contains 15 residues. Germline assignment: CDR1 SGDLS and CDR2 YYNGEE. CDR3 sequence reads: CASSVSPGGNTEAFF. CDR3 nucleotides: TGTGCCAGCAGCGTATCACCGGGTGGGAACACTGAAGCTTTCTTT.

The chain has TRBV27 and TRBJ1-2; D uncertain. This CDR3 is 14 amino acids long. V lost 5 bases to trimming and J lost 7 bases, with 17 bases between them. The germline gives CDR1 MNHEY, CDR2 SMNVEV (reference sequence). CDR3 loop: CASSLRLGEGGYTF. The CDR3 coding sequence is TGTGCCAGCAGTCTACGACTGGGCGAGGGTGGCTACACCTTC.

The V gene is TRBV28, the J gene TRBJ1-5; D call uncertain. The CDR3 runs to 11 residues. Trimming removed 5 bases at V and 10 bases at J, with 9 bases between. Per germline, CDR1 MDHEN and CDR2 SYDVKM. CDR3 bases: TGTGCCAGCAGTCCTATTGGTCCCCAGCATTTT. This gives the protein CASSPIGPQHF.

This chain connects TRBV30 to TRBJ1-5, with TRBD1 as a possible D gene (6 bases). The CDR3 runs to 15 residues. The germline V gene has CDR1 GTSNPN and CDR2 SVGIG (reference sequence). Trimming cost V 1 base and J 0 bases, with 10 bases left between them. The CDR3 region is CAWSEGEYSNQPQHF. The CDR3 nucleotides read TGTGCCTGGAGTGAGGGGGAATATAGCAATCAGCCCCAGCATTTT. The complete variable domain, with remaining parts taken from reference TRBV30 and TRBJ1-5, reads SQTIHQWPATLVQPVGSPLSLECTVEGTSNPNLYWYRQAAGRGLQLLFYSVGIGQISSEVPQNLSASRPQDRQFILSSKKLLLSDSGFYLCAWSEGEYSNQPQHFGDGTRLSIL.

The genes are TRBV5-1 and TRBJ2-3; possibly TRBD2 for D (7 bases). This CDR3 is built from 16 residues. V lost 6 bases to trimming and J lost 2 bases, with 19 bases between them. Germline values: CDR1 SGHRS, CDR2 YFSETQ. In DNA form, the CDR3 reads TGCGCCAGCACCTACGGGGGCGGGGGTACCACAGATACGCAGTATTTT. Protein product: CASTYGGGGTTDTQYF.

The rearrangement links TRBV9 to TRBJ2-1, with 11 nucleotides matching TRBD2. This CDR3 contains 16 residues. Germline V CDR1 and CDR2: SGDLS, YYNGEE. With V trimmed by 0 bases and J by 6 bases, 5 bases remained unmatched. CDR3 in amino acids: CASSVGVAGGTNEQFF. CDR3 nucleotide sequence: TGTGCCAGCAGCGTAGGAGTAGCGGGGGGGACCAATGAGCAGTTCTTC.

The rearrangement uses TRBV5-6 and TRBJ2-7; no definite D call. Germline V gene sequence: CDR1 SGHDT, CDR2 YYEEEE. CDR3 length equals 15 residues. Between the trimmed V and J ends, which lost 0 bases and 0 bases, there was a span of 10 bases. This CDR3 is CASSLAMFSSYEQYF. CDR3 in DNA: TGTGCCAGCAGCTTGGCCATGTTTTCCTCCTACGAGCAGTACTTC.

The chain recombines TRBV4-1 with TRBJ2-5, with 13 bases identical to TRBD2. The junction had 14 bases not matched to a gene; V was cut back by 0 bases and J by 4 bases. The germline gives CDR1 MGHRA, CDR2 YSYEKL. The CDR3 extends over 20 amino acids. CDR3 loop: CASSQEGWTSGGQSRETQYF. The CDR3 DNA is TGCGCCAGCAGCCAAGAAGGTTGGACTAGCGGGGGACAAAGCAGAGAGACCCAGTACTTC.

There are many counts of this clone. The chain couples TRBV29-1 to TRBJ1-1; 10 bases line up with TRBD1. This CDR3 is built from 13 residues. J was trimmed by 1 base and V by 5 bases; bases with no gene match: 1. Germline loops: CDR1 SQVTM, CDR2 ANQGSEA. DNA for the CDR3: TGCAGCGTTAGGACAGGGGGGAACACTGAAGCTTTCTTT. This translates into CSVRTGGNTEAFF.

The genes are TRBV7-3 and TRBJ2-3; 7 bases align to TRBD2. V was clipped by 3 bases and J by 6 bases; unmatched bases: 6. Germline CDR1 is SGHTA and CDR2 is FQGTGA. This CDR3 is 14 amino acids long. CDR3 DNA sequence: TGTGCCAGCAGCTTGTTGGGGGGGAAGGATACGCAGTATTTT. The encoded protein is CASSLLGGKDTQYF.

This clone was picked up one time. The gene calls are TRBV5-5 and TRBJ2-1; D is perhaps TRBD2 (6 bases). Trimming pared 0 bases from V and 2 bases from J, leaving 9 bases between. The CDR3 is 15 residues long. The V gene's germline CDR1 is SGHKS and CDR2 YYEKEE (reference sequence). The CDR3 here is CASSLVLAAYNEQFF. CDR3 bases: TGTGCCAGCAGCTTGGTACTAGCTGCCTACAATGAGCAGTTCTTC.

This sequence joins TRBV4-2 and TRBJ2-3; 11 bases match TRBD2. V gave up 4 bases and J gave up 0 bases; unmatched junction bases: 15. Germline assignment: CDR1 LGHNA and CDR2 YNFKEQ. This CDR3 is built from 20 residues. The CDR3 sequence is CASSPSLSGGEPISTDTQYF. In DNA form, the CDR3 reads TGTGCCAGCAGCCCCTCCCTTAGCGGGGGGGAACCTATAAGCACAGATACGCAGTATTTT.

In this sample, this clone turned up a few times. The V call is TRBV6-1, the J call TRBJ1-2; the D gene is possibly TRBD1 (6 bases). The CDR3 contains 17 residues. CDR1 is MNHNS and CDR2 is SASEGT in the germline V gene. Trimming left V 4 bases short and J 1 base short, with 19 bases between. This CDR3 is CASSVKDRRYINYGYTF. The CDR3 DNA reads TGTGCCAGCAGTGTGAAGGACAGACGCTACATTAACTATGGCTACACCTTC.

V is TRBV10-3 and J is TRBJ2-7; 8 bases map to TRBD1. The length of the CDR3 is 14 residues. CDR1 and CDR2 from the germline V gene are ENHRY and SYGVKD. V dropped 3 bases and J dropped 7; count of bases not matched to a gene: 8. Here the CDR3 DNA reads TGTGCCATCAGTGAAGGCAGGGGGCGAGGTGAGCAGTACTTC. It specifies CAISEGRGRGEQYF.

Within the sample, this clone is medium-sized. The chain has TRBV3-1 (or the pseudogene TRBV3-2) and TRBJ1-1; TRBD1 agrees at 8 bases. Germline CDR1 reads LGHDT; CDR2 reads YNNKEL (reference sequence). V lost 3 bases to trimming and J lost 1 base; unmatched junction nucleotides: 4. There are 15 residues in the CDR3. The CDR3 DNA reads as TGTGCCAGCAGCCATACCGGGACAGGGAACACTGAAGCTTTCTTT. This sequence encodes CASSHTGTGNTEAFF.

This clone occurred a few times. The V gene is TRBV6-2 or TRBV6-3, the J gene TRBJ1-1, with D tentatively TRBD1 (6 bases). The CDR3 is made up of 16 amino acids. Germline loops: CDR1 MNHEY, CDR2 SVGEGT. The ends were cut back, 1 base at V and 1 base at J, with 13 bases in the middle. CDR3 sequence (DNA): TGTGCCAGCAGTTACTGGCCGGACAGAGCGAACACTGAAGCTTTCTTT. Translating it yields CASSYWPDRANTEAFF.